The clone carrying this T cell receptor (delta chain) has just one count. What it recognizes is unknown. Trimming cost V 6 bases and J 0 bases; bases outside gene matches: 21. Germline lookup yields CDR1 TSWWSYY and CDR2 QGS. CDR3 length: 20 residues. These data belong to a study of human gamma delta and Vdelta1 T cells. Study conclusions and caveats: Acute myeloid leukemia was reportedly broadly targeted by polyclonal Delta One T cells.

TCRdb fed the PCR reads into CATT to redo clone calling. The sample lists over 10,000 delta-chain clones, less than 60% occurring once. This TCR came from a human donor in good health. The gene calls are TRDV1 and TRDJ1; 8 positions agree with TRDD3. The sample comprised Vdelta1 gamma-delta T cells from blood grown in culture (DOT cells). In nucleotides, the CDR3 is TGTGCTCTTGGTCCTAATCCTACATCTGGGGGACCTCTGTACACCGATAAACTCATCTTT. Protein sequence: CALGPNPTSGGPLYTDKLIF.